Sequencing of this T cell receptor (beta chain) was carried out in a study of Graves' ophthalmopathy and Graves' hyperthyroidism. Germline assignment: CDR1 GTSNPN and CDR2 SVGIG (reference sequence). This CDR3 is 12 amino acids long. Trimming removed 0 bases at V and 3 bases at J, with 3 bases between. The authors amplified TCR beta CDR3 regions, and they did so from RNA transcripts for repertoire sequencing. After a first-round RT-PCR with HTBI primers, a second-round multiplex PCR was run. In TCRdb, the multiplex PCR reads were re-called with MiXCR into one record per CDR3 protein. Of about half a million distinct CDR3 sequences in the sample, under 15% were seen once.

V usage is TRBV30 and J usage is TRBJ1-3, with D hard to call. The clonotype comes from a woman between 25 and 40 years old with Graves' ophthalmopathy. Sample: blood. CDR3 sequence: CAWSVLGNTIYF. DNA of the CDR3: TGTGCCTGGAGTGTACTTGGAAACACCATATATTTT.